Below, one T cell receptor (beta chain) is given with its context. Its target is unknown. TCRdb reanalysed the reads using MiXCR and keeps one entry per CDR3 protein. The table includes approximately 300,000 distinct CDR3 sequences, around 25% detected once. The sample comes from a study of T cell repertoires in cytomegalovirus infection. This CDR3 is built from 16 residues. V lost 6 bases and J 2 bases, leaving 18 bases between the germline ends. The germline V gene has CDR1 MNHEY and CDR2 SVGEGT. Here the sequenced sample was cultured PBMCs, taken from culture after CMV antigen stimulation. The TCR originated in a human donor in good health (CMV status not recorded). Some clones in this sample may be carry-over from other donors' samples. This sequence joins TRBV6-2 or TRBV6-3 and TRBJ2-3, with D tentatively TRBD1 (5 bases). DNA of the CDR3: TGTGCCAGCAGACCCGCCCCAGGGAAGGCCACAGATACGCAGTATTTT. It yields the protein CASRPAPGKATDTQYF.